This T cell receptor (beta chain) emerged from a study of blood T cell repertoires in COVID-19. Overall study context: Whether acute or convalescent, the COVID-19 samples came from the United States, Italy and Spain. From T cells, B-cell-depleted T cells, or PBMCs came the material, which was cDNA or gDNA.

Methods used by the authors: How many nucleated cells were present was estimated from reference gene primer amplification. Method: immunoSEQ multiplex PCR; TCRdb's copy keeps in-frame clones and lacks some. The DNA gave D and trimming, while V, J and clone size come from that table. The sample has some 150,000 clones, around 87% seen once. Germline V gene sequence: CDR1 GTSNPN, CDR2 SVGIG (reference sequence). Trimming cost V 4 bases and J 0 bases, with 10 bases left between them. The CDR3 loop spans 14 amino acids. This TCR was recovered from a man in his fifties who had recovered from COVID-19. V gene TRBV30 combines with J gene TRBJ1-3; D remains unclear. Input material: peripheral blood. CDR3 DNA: TGTGCCTGGAACCGGAGGTCCTCTGGAAACACCATATATTTT. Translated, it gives CAWNRRSSGNTIYF. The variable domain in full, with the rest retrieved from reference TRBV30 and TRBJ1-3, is SQTIHQWPATLVQPVGSPLSLECTVEGTSNPNLYWYRQAAGRGLQLLFYSVGIGQISSEVPQNLSASRPQDRQFILSSKKLLLSDSGFYLCAWNRRSSGNTIYFGEGSWLTVV.